This T cell receptor (beta chain) was sequenced in a study of blood T cell repertoires in COVID-19. Study-level background: Material from acute and convalescent COVID-19 was sourced from the United States, Italy and Spain. PBMCs, B-cell-depleted T cells, or T cells were the source of the cDNA or gDNA that made up the material.

In the authors' workflow: Nucleated cell number was recorded as an estimate derived from reference gene primer amplification. Some clones are missing from TCRdb's copy, which holds only in-frame ones; the method was immunoSEQ multiplex PCR. The V and J calls and clone size come from that table; D and trimming were worked out from the DNA. In the table there are 200,000 or so clones, about nine tenths of which are singletons. Per germline, CDR1 SGHTA and CDR2 FQGNSA. The length of the CDR3 is 15 residues. The junction had 8 bases not matched to a gene; V was cut back by 3 bases and J by 7 bases. The material sequenced was peripheral blood. The J gene is TRBJ2-3, the V gene TRBV7-2; 9 nucleotides align to TRBD2. The TCR originated in a man in his sixties or seventies with acute or convalescent COVID-19. The CDR3 is CASSFRTSADYTQYF. The CDR3 DNA is TGTGCCAGCAGCTTCAGGACTAGCGCCGATTATACGCAGTATTTT. Together with reference TRBV7-2 and TRBJ2-3, the CDR3 gives the full variable domain: GAGVSQSPSNKVTEKGKDVELRCDPISGHTALYWYRQSLGQGLEFLIYFQGNSAPDKSGLPSDRFSAERTGGSVSTLTIQRTQQEDSAVYLCASSFRTSADYTQYFGPGTRLTVL.